A single sample is the source of the 8 T cell receptor beta chains below, sequenced in a study of patients and donors after allogeneic stem cell transplantation. Each CDR3 protein gets one entry after TCRdb re-called the RT-PCR reads with MiXCR. The sample has approximately 160,000 distinct CDR3 sequences, 24% seen once. Sequenced sample: blood, either unsorted or a sorted T cell fraction (not recorded which). These receptors were obtained from a human donor who was either an allogeneic HSCT recipient or a stem cell or donor lymphocyte infusion donor (not recorded which). It is not recorded whose cells these are; they may come from a transplant donor.

This clonotype appeared a few times. The chain combines TRBV5-1 with TRBJ1-4; TRBD1 might be the D (5 bases). V was clipped by 3 bases and J by 5 bases, with 20 bases between them. Germline CDR1 SGHRS, CDR2 YFSETQ. The CDR3 runs to 17 residues. CDR3 protein: CASSSFRGIEGNEKLFF. CDR3 in DNA: TGCGCCAGCAGCTCTTTTAGGGGTATCGAGGGAAATGAAAAACTGTTTTTT. Using reference TRBV5-1 and TRBJ1-4 for the parts outside the CDR3, the full variable domain is KAGVTQTPRYLIKTRGQQVTLSCSPISGHRSVSWYQQTPGQGLQFLFEYFSETQRNKGNFPGRFSGRQFSNSRSEMNVSTLELGDSALYLCASSSFRGIEGNEKLFFGSGTQLSVL.

This clonotype was counted only a few times. This chain links TRBV24-1 with TRBJ1-5; D remains unclear. Trimming cost V 1 base and J 7 bases, with 7 bases left between them. The CDR3 is made up of 13 amino acids. CDR1 and CDR2 (germline): KGHDR, SFDVKD. CDR3 in amino acids: CATSDFSLQPQHF. DNA of the CDR3: TGTGCCACCAGTGATTTTTCGCTACAGCCCCAGCATTTT.

The J gene is TRBJ2-7, the V gene TRBV30; D remains ambiguous. V lost 0 bases to trimming and J lost 3 bases, with 9 bases between them. This CDR3 comprises 13 residues. The germline CDR1 and CDR2 sequences are GTSNPN and SVGIG (reference sequence). Here the CDR3 DNA reads TGTGCCTGGAGTGTAGGGTTATTCTACGAGCAGTACTTC. It translates to CAWSVGLFYEQYF. The entire variable domain, with the rest obtained from reference TRBV30 and TRBJ2-7, is as follows: SQTIHQWPATLVQPVGSPLSLECTVEGTSNPNLYWYRQAAGRGLQLLFYSVGIGQISSEVPQNLSASRPQDRQFILSSKKLLLSDSGFYLCAWSVGLFYEQYFGPGTRLTVT.

This clonotype showed up just a few times. The chain joins TRBV6-6 to TRBJ1-2, with a tentative D call TRBD1 (5 bases). Per the germline V gene, CDR1 is MNHNY and CDR2 is SVGAGI (reference sequence). The CDR3 length is 14 residues. Trimming shortened V by 4 bases and J by 3 bases, and 12 bases separated the two germline ends. The CDR3: CASSSTERDYGYTF. In DNA form, the CDR3 reads TGTGCCAGCAGTTCGACAGAAAGGGACTATGGCTACACCTTC.

This chain uses TRBV20-1 with TRBJ2-7, with 10 bases lining up with TRBD1. Germline CDR1 is DFQATT and CDR2 is SNEGSKA (reference sequence). There are 14 residues in the CDR3. Losses at the gene ends were 5 bases for V and 4 bases for J; bases not matched to a gene: 8. The CDR3 loop reads CSARRDRGLYEQYF. The DNA for the CDR3 is TGCAGTGCTCGACGGGACAGGGGATTATACGAGCAGTACTTC.

This clonotype was detected a few times. The V and J genes are TRBV7-9 and TRBJ2-7; 13 bases are shared with TRBD2. Germline CDR1 reads SEHNR; CDR2 reads FQNEAQ (reference sequence). Trimming cost V 5 bases and J 4 bases; bases outside gene matches: 5. The CDR3 is 15 amino acids. The CDR3 DNA is TGTGCCAGCAGCCGCCGACTAGCGGGAGGATACGAGCAGTACTTC. Protein: CASSRRLAGGYEQYF. The full variable domain, rest sourced from reference TRBV7-9 and TRBJ2-7, is DTGVSQNPRHKITKRGQNVTFRCDPISEHNRLYWYRQTLGQGPEFLTYFQNEAQLEKSRLLSDRFSAERPKGSFSTLEIQRTEQGDSAMYLCASSRRLAGGYEQYFGPGTRLTVT.

This chain uses TRBV27 with TRBJ2-5, with a tentative D call TRBD1 (6 bases). Germline V gene lookup returns CDR1 MNHEY and CDR2 SMNVEV (reference sequence). V was pared by 3 bases and J by 5 bases, with 10 bases between. The CDR3 is 13 residues long. The CDR3 loop is CASSFDRMETQYF. As DNA, the CDR3 is TGTGCCAGCAGTTTCGACAGGATGGAGACCCAGTACTTC.

This clonotype showed up just a few times. V usage is TRBV29-1 and J usage is TRBJ2-3; the match to TRBD2 covers 14 bases. Germline V gene lookup returns CDR1 SQVTM and CDR2 ANQGSEA. Germline trimming cut 0 bases from V and 1 base from J; bases unmatched to any gene: 9. The CDR3 is 19 amino acids. The CDR3 loop is CSVEDIGLAGGLGTDTQYF. CDR3 DNA: TGCAGCGTTGAAGATATAGGACTAGCGGGAGGCTTAGGCACAGATACGCAGTATTTT.